The T cell receptor (beta chain) described here comes from a study of blood T cell repertoires in COVID-19. Study-wide context: Material from acute and convalescent COVID-19 was sourced from the United States, Italy and Spain. T cells, B-cell-depleted T cells, or PBMCs provided the cDNA or gDNA that served as material.

The CDR3 is 11 residues long. The V gene's germline CDR1 is GTSNPN and CDR2 SVGIG (reference sequence). The V gene lost 8 bases and the J gene lost 5 bases, with 12 bases spanning the gap. Original processing methods: Amplification of reference gene primers was used by the study to estimate nucleated cell counts. Libraries were prepared by immunoSEQ multiplex PCR; TCRdb keeps only in-frame clonotypes and omits some of them. V, J and clone size were drawn from that table, and D and trimming were deduced from the DNA. The sample lists some 120,000 clones, around 86% occurring once. This TCR was sampled from a man in his sixties with acute or convalescent COVID-19. Sequencing input: peripheral blood. The gene calls are TRBV30 and TRBJ1-1; D is undetermined. CDR3 in amino acids: CAGGPGTEAFF. The CDR3 DNA is TGTGCCGGCGGGCCTGGGACTGAAGCTTTCTTT.